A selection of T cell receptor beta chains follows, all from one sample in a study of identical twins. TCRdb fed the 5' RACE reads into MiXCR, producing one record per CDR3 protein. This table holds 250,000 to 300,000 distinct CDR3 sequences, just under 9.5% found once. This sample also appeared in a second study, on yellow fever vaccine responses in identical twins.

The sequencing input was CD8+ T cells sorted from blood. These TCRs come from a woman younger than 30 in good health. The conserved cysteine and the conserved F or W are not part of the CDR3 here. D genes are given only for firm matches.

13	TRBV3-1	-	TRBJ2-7	ASSQGETSVHEQY
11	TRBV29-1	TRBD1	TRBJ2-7	SVGTGHNYEQY
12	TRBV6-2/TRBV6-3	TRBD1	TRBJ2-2	ASSGTGSSGELF
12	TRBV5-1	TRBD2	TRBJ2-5	ASSLALALETQY
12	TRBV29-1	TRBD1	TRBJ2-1	SVERDSPYNEQF
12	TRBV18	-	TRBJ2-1	ASSPEQVYNEQF
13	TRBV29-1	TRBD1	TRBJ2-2	SAIVDRGVTGELF
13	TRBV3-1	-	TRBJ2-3	ASSQTGWVTDTQY
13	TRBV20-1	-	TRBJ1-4	SARDRHRVNEKLF
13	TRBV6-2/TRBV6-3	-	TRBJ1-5	ASSRGNFETPPQH
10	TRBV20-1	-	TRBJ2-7	SALGLAYEQY
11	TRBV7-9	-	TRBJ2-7	ASSLKVSYEQY
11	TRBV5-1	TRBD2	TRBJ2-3	ASSPGGADTQY
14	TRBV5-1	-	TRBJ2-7	ASSQGPGGFSDEQY
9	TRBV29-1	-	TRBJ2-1	TVGGYNEQF
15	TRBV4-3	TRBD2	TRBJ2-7	ASSQGREGGSGYEQY
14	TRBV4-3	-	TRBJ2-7	ASSQETRGHGYEQY